These 26 T cell receptor beta chains share one sample of origin, sequenced in a study of a mutant IDH1 vaccine in newly diagnosed glioma. Antigens of these TCRs are unknown. The method was immunoSEQ multiplex PCR; TCRdb's version includes in-frame clones alone and lacks a portion of them. The data show around 40,000 clones, around 79% seen once. Time point defined: week 23, last vaccination. The study gave 300 ug of mutant IDH1 20-mer peptide per vaccine dose, with topical imiquimod. Source: PBMCs, taken from a glioma patient whose treatment included an IDH1 peptide vaccine. These receptors were obtained from a middle-aged woman with glioma. Some clones in this sample may be carry-over from other donors' samples.

The CDR3 sequence: CASSAYSGNTIYF. CDR3 sequence (DNA): TGTGCCAGCAGCGCATACTCTGGAAACACCATATATTTT. V usage is TRBV9 and J usage is TRBJ1-3; D unresolved. Trimming took 3 bases from V and 0 from J, leaving 4 bases between them. Looked up from germline, CDR1 is SGDLS and CDR2 is YYNGEE. CDR3 size: 13 residues.

The chain couples TRBV28 to TRBJ2-3, with 11 bases fitting TRBD2. V dropped 3 bases and J dropped 0; count of bases not matched to a gene: 2. The CDR3 is made up of 16 amino acids. Germline values: CDR1 MDHEN, CDR2 SYDVKM. DNA for the CDR3: TGTGCCAGCAGTTTGGGACTAGCGGCTAGCACAGATACGCAGTATTTT. Encoded protein: CASSLGLAASTDTQYF.

There are a few counts of this clone. The V call is TRBV11-3, the J call TRBJ2-5; tentative D call: TRBD2 (6 bases). V gave up 0 bases and J gave up 1 base, with 9 bases separating them. Germline V gives CDR1 SGHNT, CDR2 YENEEA. The CDR3 is made up of 15 amino acids. This CDR3 is CASSLDGGSQETQYF. In DNA form, the CDR3 reads TGTGCCAGCAGCTTAGATGGGGGGTCCCAAGAGACCCAGTACTTC.

V gene TRBV4-1 combines with J gene TRBJ2-7; D unresolved. Germline V gives CDR1 MGHRA, CDR2 YSYEKL. The CDR3 covers 17 residues. Trimming pared 1 base from V and 3 bases from J, leaving 19 bases between. CDR3 DNA sequence: TGCGCCAGCAGCCAAGTCGTCGGCCTACCCAACTTCTACGAGCAGTACTTC. Protein: CASSQVVGLPNFYEQYF.

J is TRBJ2-3 and V is TRBV4-2; possible D gene TRBD2, 6 bases. Germline CDR1 reads LGHNA; CDR2 reads YNFKEQ. With 1 base removed from V and 4 bases from J, the gap between germline ends came to 9 bases. This CDR3 spans 14 amino acids. CDR3 bases: TGTGCCAGCAGCCAAGTCGGGGGTGCAGATACGCAGTATTTT. Amino acid sequence: CASSQVGGADTQYF.

This clone is a singleton in its sample. V and J are TRBV5-4 and TRBJ1-3; D is ambiguous. CDR1 and CDR2 (germline): SGHNT, YYREEE (reference sequence). The CDR3 extends over 15 amino acids. The V end was cut by 1 base, the J end by 2 bases, with 10 bases between. The CDR3 sequence is CASSLRERPGNTIYF. In DNA form, the CDR3 reads TGTGCCAGCAGCTTGAGGGAGAGGCCTGGAAACACCATATATTTT.

Turning to this clone: This sample includes further DNA sequences coding for the same CDR3. The chain carries TRBV9 and TRBJ2-2; D not resolved. Trimming removed 3 bases at V and 6 bases at J, with 6 bases between. This CDR3 is built from 12 residues. Per the germline V gene, CDR1 is SGDLS and CDR2 is YYNGEE. The CDR3 region is CASSEGAGELFF. CDR3 DNA sequence: TGTGCCAGCAGCGAGGGTGCCGGGGAGCTGTTTTTT.

The CDR3 DNA is TGCAGCGTTGAAGATCGTCTAGCCGGGGCTGAGCAGTTCTTC. Protein product: CSVEDRLAGAEQFF. This sequence joins TRBV29-1 and TRBJ2-1, with D perhaps being TRBD1 or TRBD2 (5 bases each). There are 14 residues in the CDR3. V was shortened by 0 bases and J by 9 bases, with 15 bases between the two germline ends. Germline V CDR1 and CDR2: SQVTM, ANQGSEA.

The chain has TRBV5-1 and TRBJ2-3; D is perhaps TRBD2 (7 bases). CDR1 is SGHRS and CDR2 is YFSETQ in the germline V gene. The CDR3 consists of 16 residues. Trimming cost V 0 bases and J 0 bases, with 11 bases left between them. CDR3 sequence reads: CASSLGGRESTDTQYF. The CDR3 DNA reads as TGCGCCAGCAGCTTGGGGGGGCGGGAGAGCACAGATACGCAGTATTTT.

The genes are TRBV14 and TRBJ2-7; D may match TRBD1 or TRBD2 (5 bases each). The CDR3 has 16 residues. V was trimmed by 4 bases and J by 5 bases, leaving 21 bases between them. Germline V gene lookup returns CDR1 SGHDN and CDR2 FVKESK. CDR3 residues: CASSPGTAPDHDEQYF. Written as DNA, the CDR3 is TGTGCCAGCAGCCCTGGGACCGCTCCCGACCACGACGAGCAGTACTTC. Filled out from reference TRBV14 and TRBJ2-7, the complete variable domain reads EAGVTQFPSHSVIEKGQTVTLRCDPISGHDNLYWYRRVMGKEIKFLLHFVKESKQDESGMPNNRFLAERTGGTYSTLKVQPAELEDSGVYFCASSPGTAPDHDEQYFGPGTRLTVT.

The chain is built from TRBV5-1 and TRBJ1-4, with no clear D. With 5 bases removed from V and 5 bases from J, the gap between germline ends came to 13 bases. CDR1 and CDR2 (germline): SGHRS, YFSETQ. The length of the CDR3 is 14 residues. The CDR3 DNA reads TGCGCCAGCAGATCGGGGATCTCAAATGAAAAACTGTTTTTT. As protein: CASRSGISNEKLFF.

The chain couples TRBV4-3 to TRBJ1-2; D call uncertain. CDR3 size: 13 residues. The ends were cut back, 0 bases at V and 9 bases at J, with 11 bases in the middle. Per the germline V gene, CDR1 is LGHNA and CDR2 is YSLEER. CDR3 bases: TGCGCCAGCAGCCAAGATCCGCAGAAAAGCTACACCTTC. Translated, it gives CASSQDPQKSYTF.

This rearrangement joins TRBV4-3 to TRBJ2-7; D remains unclear. Germline V gene data show CDR1 as LGHNA and CDR2 as YSLEER. The CDR3 runs 15 residues. Trimming left V 0 bases short and J 2 bases short, with 11 bases between. The CDR3 protein is CASSQDVGFPYEQYF. In nucleotides, the CDR3 is TGCGCCAGCAGCCAAGACGTCGGGTTCCCCTACGAGCAGTACTTC.

This clone was seen just once. The genes are TRBV27 and TRBJ1-6, with 8 bases that match TRBD1. The germline CDR1 and CDR2 sequences are MNHEY and SMNVEV (reference sequence). The CDR3 spans 17 residues. Trimming cost V 3 bases and J 0 bases; bases outside gene matches: 4. As DNA, the CDR3 is TGTGCCAGCAGTTTTATGACAGGGGCCTCCTATAATTCACCCCTCCACTTT. Translating gives CASSFMTGASYNSPLHF.

This chain uses TRBV9 with TRBJ1-1; 7 bases agree with TRBD1. The germline gives CDR1 SGDLS, CDR2 YYNGEE. The V and J ends lost 0 bases and 3 bases, in that order; junction bases with no gene match: 5. This CDR3 has 15 residues. In nucleotides, the CDR3 is TGTGCCAGCAGCGTAGGTGACAGGGTGTACACTGAAGCTTTCTTT. Encoded protein: CASSVGDRVYTEAFF.

The rearrangement joins TRBV6-5 to TRBJ2-5; TRBD1 aligns across 7 bases. V dropped 0 bases and J dropped 1; count of bases not matched to a gene: 2. The germline gives CDR1 MNHEY, CDR2 SVGAGI. CDR3 length: 15 amino acids. The CDR3 DNA sequence: TGTGCCAGCAGTTACTCGGGGACAGCCCAAGAGACCCAGTACTTC. Protein sequence: CASSYSGTAQETQYF.

In its sample, this clone was seen a few times. The rearrangement joins TRBV18 to TRBJ1-5; D might be TRBD1 (5 bases). Trimming took off 3 bases at V and 6 bases at J, with 12 bases between the two ends. CDR3 length: 14 residues. CDR1 is KGHSH, CDR2 LQKENI, per germline. The CDR3 reads CASSPPGGGQPQHF. Here the CDR3 DNA reads TGTGCCAGCTCACCTCCTGGGGGAGGTCAGCCCCAGCATTTT.

The chain combines TRBV15 with TRBJ2-3; no clear D gene. Germline V gene lookup returns CDR1 LNHNV and CDR2 YYDKDF (reference sequence). The CDR3 is made up of 16 amino acids. V lost 3 bases to trimming and J lost 0 bases, with 13 bases between them. The CDR3 region is CATSSPRLDSTDTQYF. The CDR3, as DNA: TGTGCCACCAGCAGCCCCCGTCTGGACAGCACAGATACGCAGTATTTT.

This sequence joins TRBV28 and TRBJ2-4; D tentatively fits TRBD1 or TRBD2 (6 bases each). This CDR3 comprises 15 residues. Germline V gene lookup returns CDR1 MDHEN and CDR2 SYDVKM. V gave up 5 bases and J gave up 0 bases, with 11 bases separating them. The CDR3 sequence: CASSHRGLAKNIQYF. DNA for the CDR3: TGTGCCAGCAGTCACCGGGGGCTAGCCAAAAACATTCAGTACTTC.

The chain links TRBV10-3 to TRBJ2-6; D not resolved. The germline CDR1 and CDR2 sequences are ENHRY and SYGVKD. Trimming took off 3 bases at V and 2 bases at J, with 14 bases between the two ends. The CDR3 spans 17 residues. The CDR3 sequence is CAISDELHRAGANVLTF. The CDR3 DNA follows: TGTGCCATCAGTGATGAACTCCACCGCGCTGGGGCCAACGTCCTGACTTTC.

The chain recombines TRBV14 with TRBJ2-7; D not certain. Germline values: CDR1 SGHDN, CDR2 FVKESK. Trimming cost V 1 base and J 7 bases, with 8 bases left between them. The CDR3 is made up of 12 amino acids. The CDR3 bases are TGTGCCAGCAGCCAAGCCTGGAGAGAGCAGTACTTC. Protein product: CASSQAWREQYF.

The chain's CDR3 is CASSITGTNTEAFF. The DNA of the CDR3 is TGTGCCAGTAGTATTACAGGGACGAACACTGAAGCTTTCTTT. The chain employs TRBV19 and TRBJ1-1; D perhaps matches TRBD1 (6 bases). The CDR3 runs to 14 residues. V was shortened by 3 bases and J by 1 base, with 9 bases between the two germline ends. CDR1 is LNHDA, CDR2 SQIVND, per germline (reference sequence). Full variable domain (missing parts from reference TRBV19 and TRBJ1-1): DGGITQSPKYLFRKEGQNVTLSCEQNLNHDAMYWYRQDPGQGLRLIYYSQIVNDFQKGDIAEGYSVSREKKESFPLTVTSAQKNPTAFYLCASSITGTNTEAFFGQGTRLTVV.

The V and J genes are TRBV6-5 and TRBJ1-1; D gene ambiguous. Germline lookup yields CDR1 MNHEY and CDR2 SVGAGI. Trimming removed 4 bases at V and 1 base at J, with 7 bases between. The CDR3 sequence is 13 residues long. CDR3 DNA: TGTGCCAGCAGTTCATGGGGGAACACTGAAGCTTTCTTT. This translates into CASSSWGNTEAFF.

The chain links TRBV7-9 to TRBJ1-1; a weak D match, TRBD1 (6 bases). The CDR3 totals 11 residues. Germline V lookup: CDR1 SEHNR, CDR2 FQNEAQ (reference sequence). V was cut by 7 bases and J by 6 bases, with 9 bases left in between. DNA of the CDR3: TGTGCCAGCAACAGGGAAGCTGAAGCTTTCTTT. Residues: CASNREAEAFF.

This chain joins TRBV11-2 and TRBJ1-2, with D perhaps matching TRBD1 (5 bases). Trimming removed 4 bases at V and 1 base at J, with 10 bases between. The CDR3 contains 14 residues. The germline V gene has CDR1 SGHAT and CDR2 FQNNGV. CDR3 sequence (DNA): TGTGCCAGCAGCTCCGGGACGGTTAACTATGGCTACACCTTC. This codes for CASSSGTVNYGYTF.

The chain joins TRBV10-3 to TRBJ2-7; TRBD2 matches at 8 bases. The CDR3 is made up of 15 amino acids. The V and J ends lost 6 bases and 1 base, in that order; junction bases with no gene match: 8. Germline V gene data show CDR1 as ENHRY and CDR2 as SYGVKD. The CDR3 sequence is CAISPLAGLSYEQYF. CDR3 coding DNA: TGTGCCATCAGCCCTCTAGCGGGCCTTTCCTACGAGCAGTACTTC.